These 32 T cell receptor beta chains share one sample of origin, sequenced in a study of cytomegalovirus exposure and HLA in healthy donors. In the PCR, 60 Vbeta and 13 Jbeta primers were used. Only in-frame clones appear in the TCRdb table, and some are missing; sequencing was by immunoSEQ multiplex PCR. The sample has roughly 73,000 clones; approximately 84% are singletons. The sequenced material came from PBMCs. The receptors originated from a woman in her forties or fifties in good health and CMV-seronegative.

The chain carries TRBV4-1 and TRBJ2-1, with 13 bases fitting TRBD2. V gave up 0 bases and J gave up 7 bases; unmatched junction bases: 18. The CDR3 consists of 21 residues. CDR1 is MGHRA and CDR2 is YSYEKL in the germline V gene. The CDR3 sequence is CASSQDPGQGRTSGRGNEQFF. As DNA, the CDR3 is TGCGCCAGCAGCCAAGACCCGGGACAGGGGAGGACTAGCGGGAGAGGGAATGAGCAGTTCTTC.

The rearrangement joins TRBV27 to TRBJ2-7, with D perhaps TRBD1 (6 bases). The CDR3 is 15 residues long. The germline V gene has CDR1 MNHEY and CDR2 SMNVEV (reference sequence). The ends were cut back, 5 bases at V and 2 bases at J, with 16 bases in the middle. The CDR3 region is CASSPPGATTYEQYF. As DNA, the CDR3 is TGTGCCAGCAGTCCCCCAGGGGCTACGACCTACGAGCAGTACTTC.

This clone was seen more than once but under ten times. The gene calls are TRBV4-3 and TRBJ1-1, with TRBD1 as a possible D gene (6 bases). The CDR3 length is 15 residues. CDR1 and CDR2 (germline): LGHNA, YSLEER. V was pared by 0 bases and J by 1 base, with 9 bases between. The CDR3 sequence: CASSQDARGNTEAFF. Here the CDR3 DNA reads TGCGCCAGCAGCCAAGATGCCAGGGGGAACACTGAAGCTTTCTTT.

The genes are TRBV20-1 and TRBJ2-1, with D unclear. Germline V CDR1 and CDR2: DFQATT, SNEGSKA (reference sequence). Trimming took off 4 bases at V and 7 bases at J, with 8 bases between the two ends. This CDR3 is built from 11 residues. CDR3 amino acids: CSATLRNEQFF. In nucleotides, the CDR3 is TGCAGTGCTACCCTACGTAATGAGCAGTTCTTC.

The CDR3 loop is CASSLGQGLGSGANVLTF. The DNA of the CDR3 is TGTGCCAGCAGCTTGGGGCAGGGGTTAGGATCTGGGGCCAACGTCCTGACTTTC. The gene calls are TRBV5-4 and TRBJ2-6, with TRBD1 as a possible D gene (6 bases). This CDR3 region has 18 residues. Trimming pared 0 bases from V and 1 base from J, leaving 14 bases between. Germline loops: CDR1 SGHNT, CDR2 YYREEE (reference sequence).

CDR3 nucleotides: TGTGCCAGCAGCTTCAGCGGGGGGGCCGGGGAGCTGTTTTTT. Translation gives CASSFSGGAGELFF. V usage is TRBV5-4 and J usage is TRBJ2-2; TRBD2 aligns across 10 bases. Germline-derived CDR1 and CDR2 are SGHNT and YYREEE (reference sequence). J gave up 6 bases and V 2 bases, and 1 base lay outside the gene matches. This CDR3 has 14 residues.

V gene TRBV19 combines with J gene TRBJ1-5; D is possibly TRBD1 (5 bases). This CDR3 is built from 16 residues. Germline V gene lookup returns CDR1 LNHDA and CDR2 SQIVND (reference sequence). V lost 5 bases, J lost 1 base, and 15 bases lay in between. Here the CDR3 reads CASSLTRRVSNQPQHF. CDR3 nucleotide sequence: TGTGCCAGTAGTCTAACTCGCAGGGTCAGCAATCAGCCCCAGCATTTT.

The J gene is TRBJ2-6, the V gene TRBV28; unclear D gene. V lost 3 bases and J 0 bases, leaving 9 bases between the germline ends. Germline V CDR1 and CDR2: MDHEN, SYDVKM. CDR3 size: 16 residues. The CDR3 DNA is TGTGCCAGCAGTTTGGTATGGCACTCTGGGGCCAACGTCCTGACTTTC. Translating gives CASSLVWHSGANVLTF.

The V call is TRBV27, the J call TRBJ1-4; D is unresolved. The CDR3 is made up of 15 amino acids. Germline lookup yields CDR1 MNHEY and CDR2 SMNVEV (reference sequence). V lost 4 bases and J lost 7, with 16 bases in between. The CDR3: CASSSQTREGEKLFF. The CDR3 region has the DNA TGTGCCAGCAGTTCCCAAACCCGGGAGGGTGAAAAACTGTTTTTT.

The J gene is TRBJ2-5, the V gene TRBV10-3, with 7 bases fitting TRBD1. The CDR3 length is 15 residues. V was pared by 3 bases and J by 2 bases, with 6 bases of the junction left unmatched. CDR1 is ENHRY and CDR2 is SYGVKD in the germline V gene. The CDR3 nucleotides read TGTGCCATCAGTGAACGTCGGGACAGACAAGAGACCCAGTACTTC. The encoded protein is CAISERRDRQETQYF.

This chain links TRBV10-2 with TRBJ1-3; 10 bases agree with TRBD1. V was clipped by 6 bases and J by 3 bases; unmatched bases: 8. Germline values: CDR1 WSHSY, CDR2 SAAADI. CDR3 size: 16 residues. The chain's CDR3 is CASRGRTGGLGNTIYF. For the CDR3, the DNA is TGCGCCAGCAGGGGCCGGACAGGGGGTCTTGGAAACACCATATATTTT.

The chain employs TRBV9 and TRBJ2-3; TRBD1 matches at 9 bases. From germline, CDR1 is SGDLS and CDR2 YYNGEE. The trim removed 0 bases at V and 5 bases at J, leaving 7 bases unmatched. This CDR3 contains 16 residues. The CDR3, as DNA: TGTGCCAGCAGCGTAGCGGACAGGGGAGGCATAGATACGCAGTATTTT. This sequence encodes CASSVADRGGIDTQYF.

Only a few counts were recorded for this clone. The genes are TRBV5-1 and TRBJ2-1; TRBD2 is a possible D gene (5 bases). Germline assignment: CDR1 SGHRS and CDR2 YFSETQ. This CDR3 region has 12 residues. V was clipped by 3 bases and J by 10 bases, with 11 bases between them. The CDR3 DNA is TGCGCCAGCAGCTCGACCTCGGGGGAGCAGTTCTTC. This sequence encodes CASSSTSGEQFF.

The CDR3 sequence is CASSLSRGQSYGYTF. DNA of the CDR3: TGCGCCAGCAGCTTGAGTCGGGGACAGAGCTATGGCTACACCTTC. The chain is built from TRBV5-1 and TRBJ1-2; 7 bases agree with TRBD1. The CDR3 has 15 residues. Germline CDR1 and CDR2: SGHRS and YFSETQ. V lost 1 base, J lost 4 bases, and 7 bases stayed unmatched. The full variable domain, completed using reference TRBV5-1 and TRBJ1-2, is KAGVTQTPRYLIKTRGQQVTLSCSPISGHRSVSWYQQTPGQGLQFLFEYFSETQRNKGNFPGRFSGRQFSNSRSEMNVSTLELGDSALYLCASSLSRGQSYGYTFGSGTRLTVV.

This rearrangement joins TRBV19 to TRBJ1-1; D is uncertain. The V gene's germline CDR1 is LNHDA and CDR2 SQIVND (reference sequence). CDR3 length: 14 residues. The ends were cut back, 7 bases at V and 1 base at J, with 13 bases in the middle. The CDR3 here is CASKLVGSNTEAFF. CDR3 bases: TGTGCCAGTAAATTGGTCGGGTCGAACACTGAAGCTTTCTTT.

CDR3 loop: CASSRTGRREQYF. The CDR3 nucleotides read TGTGCCAGCAGTCGGACAGGGCGGCGCGAGCAGTACTTC. The J gene is TRBJ2-7, the V gene TRBV28; 8 bases are shared with TRBD1. CDR3 length: 13 residues. Germline-derived CDR1 and CDR2 are MDHEN and SYDVKM. V shed 5 bases and J 6 bases; nucleotides not matched to a gene: 6.

This chain uses TRBV6-4 with TRBJ1-2; 7 bases fit TRBD1. Losses at the gene ends were 2 bases for V and 8 bases for J; bases not matched to a gene: 5. This CDR3 comprises 13 residues. The germline CDR1 and CDR2 sequences are MRHNA and SNTAGT. The CDR3 DNA follows: TGTGCCAGCAGTGACCAGGGGGTAGGAGGCTACACCTTC. The encoded protein is CASSDQGVGGYTF.

V gene TRBV9 combines with J gene TRBJ2-1; D is unclear. Per the germline V gene, CDR1 is SGDLS and CDR2 is YYNGEE. There are 15 residues in the CDR3. V lost 0 bases and J 5 bases, leaving 12 bases between the germline ends. DNA for the CDR3: TGTGCCAGCAGCGTAGGTGTTGCGGTTCACAATGAGCAGTTCTTC. Protein product: CASSVGVAVHNEQFF.

The CDR3 loop reads CASSLGQGYTEAFF. The CDR3 bases are TGTGCCAGCAGCTTGGGACAGGGATACACTGAAGCTTTCTTT. The V and J genes are TRBV7-6 and TRBJ1-1; 9 nucleotides align to TRBD1. Losses at the gene ends were 3 bases for V and 3 bases for J; bases not matched to a gene: 2. The CDR3 contains 14 residues. The germline gives CDR1 SGHVS, CDR2 FNYEAQ.

V gene TRBV4-1 combines with J gene TRBJ2-5; the match to TRBD1 covers 8 bases. This CDR3 has 14 residues. J gave up 4 bases and V 3 bases, and 4 bases lay outside the gene matches. From germline, CDR1 is MGHRA and CDR2 YSYEKL. The CDR3 sequence: CASSHRQGSETQYF. The DNA of the CDR3 is TGCGCCAGCAGCCACCGACAGGGGTCAGAGACCCAGTACTTC.

This chain links TRBV7-2 with TRBJ1-5; a weak D match, TRBD1 (5 bases). V lost 1 base, J lost 7 bases, and 11 bases lay in between. Germline V gives CDR1 SGHTA, CDR2 FQGNSA. The CDR3 loop spans 14 amino acids. This CDR3 is CASSLDRTQQPQHF. In DNA, the CDR3 is TGTGCCAGCAGCTTAGACAGGACCCAACAGCCCCAGCATTTT. The complete variable domain, with remaining parts taken from reference TRBV7-2 and TRBJ1-5, reads GAGVSQSPSNKVTEKGKDVELRCDPISGHTALYWYRQSLGQGLEFLIYFQGNSAPDKSGLPSDRFSAERTGGSVSTLTIQRTQQEDSAVYLCASSLDRTQQPQHFGDGTRLSIL.

V gene TRBV5-6 combines with J gene TRBJ2-5; 9 bases line up with TRBD1. CDR1 is SGHDT and CDR2 is YYEEEE in the germline V gene. CDR3 length: 16 amino acids. Trimming took 3 bases from V and 5 from J; bases not matched to a gene: 11. The DNA for the CDR3 is TGTGCCAGCAGCTATGGCAGGACAGGGGCCTGGGAGACCCAGTACTTC. Amino acids: CASSYGRTGAWETQYF. Complete variable domain (other parts from reference TRBV5-6 and TRBJ2-5): DAGVTQSPTHLIKTRGQQVTLRCSPKSGHDTVSWYQQALGQGPQFIFQYYEEEERQRGNFPDRFSGHQFPNYSSELNVNALLLGDSALYLCASSYGRTGAWETQYFGPGTRLLVL.

The chain employs TRBV11-1 and TRBJ2-1; 11 bases agree with TRBD2. The CDR3 extends over 18 amino acids. V dropped 3 bases and J dropped 0; count of bases not matched to a gene: 7. Germline V CDR1 and CDR2: SGHAT, FQDESV (reference sequence). DNA of the CDR3: TGTGCCAGCAGCTTTCGAGGGACTAGCGGATCCTCCTACAATGAGCAGTTCTTC. This encodes CASSFRGTSGSSYNEQFF. The whole variable domain, filled in from reference TRBV11-1 and TRBJ2-1, reads EAEVAQSPRYKITEKSQAVAFWCDPISGHATLYWYRQILGQGPELLVQFQDESVVDDSQLPKDRFSAERLKGVDSTLKIQPAELGDSAMYLCASSFRGTSGSSYNEQFFGPGTRLTVL.

V is TRBV6-1 and J is TRBJ2-1; 9 bases fit TRBD2. The CDR3 sequence is 15 residues long. Trimming removed 7 bases from V and 8 bases from J; junction bases left unmatched: 12. Germline lookup yields CDR1 MNHNS and CDR2 SASEGT. This CDR3 is CASKVGRGGPYEQFF. CDR3 in DNA: TGTGCCAGCAAGGTAGGGCGGGGGGGCCCCTATGAGCAGTTCTTC.

The chain's CDR3 is CASSPRRQAATDTQYF. The CDR3 nucleotides are TGCGCCAGCAGCCCCCGGAGGCAGGCGGCCACAGATACGCAGTATTTT. The chain employs TRBV5-1 and TRBJ2-3; D is possibly TRBD2 (5 bases). The CDR3 consists of 16 residues. V was trimmed by 4 bases and J by 2 bases, leaving 17 bases between them. The germline V gene has CDR1 SGHRS and CDR2 YFSETQ. The full variable domain, its missing parts supplied by reference TRBV5-1 and TRBJ2-3, is KAGVTQTPRYLIKTRGQQVTLSCSPISGHRSVSWYQQTPGQGLQFLFEYFSETQRNKGNFPGRFSGRQFSNSRSEMNVSTLELGDSALYLCASSPRRQAATDTQYFGPGTRLTVL.

The chain carries TRBV27 and TRBJ2-1; 9 bases are shared with TRBD2. The ends lost 5 bases at V and 6 bases at J; junction bases unmatched: 5. The CDR3 sequence is 14 residues long. Germline CDR1 reads MNHEY; CDR2 reads SMNVEV (reference sequence). In DNA form, the CDR3 reads TGTGCCAGCAGTAGGCGGGAGGGCCCCAATGAGCAGTTCTTC. Translation: CASSRREGPNEQFF.

The rearrangement uses TRBV5-6 and TRBJ2-5; TRBD2 matches at 8 bases. Germline CDR1 reads SGHDT; CDR2 reads YYEEEE. The CDR3 extends over 15 amino acids. The junction had 3 bases not matched to a gene; V was cut back by 2 bases and J by 0 bases. The CDR3 coding sequence is TGTGCCAGCAGCTTTCTACTAGCGGACCAAGAGACCCAGTACTTC. This encodes CASSFLLADQETQYF.

In DNA form, the CDR3 reads TGTGCCAGCAGCCCCGGGACAGGGGTCTACGAGCAGTACTTC. Translating it yields CASSPGTGVYEQYF. J is TRBJ2-7 and V is TRBV6-6; TRBD1 aligns across 10 bases. Losses at the gene ends were 6 bases for V and 3 bases for J; bases not matched to a gene: 5. This CDR3 comprises 14 residues. Germline V gene lookup returns CDR1 MNHNY and CDR2 SVGAGI (reference sequence).

V and J are TRBV19 and TRBJ2-7; 10 bases fit TRBD2. The CDR3 extends over 17 amino acids. The V gene end was trimmed by 7 bases and the J gene end by 0 bases; junction bases not matched to a gene: 12. Germline loops: CDR1 LNHDA, CDR2 SQIVND (reference sequence). CDR3: CASISVGTSANSYEQYV. The CDR3 region has the DNA TGTGCCAGTATCAGTGTCGGGACTAGCGCAAACTCCTACGAGCAGTACGTC.

V gene TRBV5-4 combines with J gene TRBJ2-3; TRBD1 is a possible D gene (6 bases). V gave up 4 bases and J gave up 0 bases, with 15 bases separating them. CDR1 is SGHNT and CDR2 is YYREEE in the germline V gene (reference sequence). The CDR3 spans 16 residues. The CDR3 reads CASSPDSARSTDTQYF. CDR3 DNA sequence: TGTGCCAGCAGCCCGGACAGTGCCAGGAGCACAGATACGCAGTATTTT.

This clone was detected only once. The V call is TRBV6-1, the J call TRBJ2-1, with D maybe TRBD1 (5 bases). This CDR3 comprises 14 residues. Germline V gene lookup returns CDR1 MNHNS and CDR2 SASEGT. V lost 8 bases, J lost 3 bases, and 14 bases lay in between. The CDR3 sequence: CASGLKDSYNEQFF. The CDR3 nucleotides read TGTGCCAGCGGGCTAAAAGACAGCTACAATGAGCAGTTCTTC.

V usage is TRBV5-1 and J usage is TRBJ2-2, with 8 positions matching TRBD1. Germline V CDR1 and CDR2: SGHRS, YFSETQ. CDR3 length: 18 residues. After removal of 4 bases from V and 0 bases from J, the junction contained 11 bases not matched to a gene. The CDR3 protein is CASSPRTGPVSNTGELFF. In DNA form, the CDR3 reads TGCGCCAGCAGCCCCCGGACAGGGCCTGTTTCGAACACCGGGGAGCTGTTTTTT. Full variable domain (outside the CDR3, taken from reference TRBV5-1 and TRBJ2-2): KAGVTQTPRYLIKTRGQQVTLSCSPISGHRSVSWYQQTPGQGLQFLFEYFSETQRNKGNFPGRFSGRQFSNSRSEMNVSTLELGDSALYLCASSPRTGPVSNTGELFFGEGSRLTVL.